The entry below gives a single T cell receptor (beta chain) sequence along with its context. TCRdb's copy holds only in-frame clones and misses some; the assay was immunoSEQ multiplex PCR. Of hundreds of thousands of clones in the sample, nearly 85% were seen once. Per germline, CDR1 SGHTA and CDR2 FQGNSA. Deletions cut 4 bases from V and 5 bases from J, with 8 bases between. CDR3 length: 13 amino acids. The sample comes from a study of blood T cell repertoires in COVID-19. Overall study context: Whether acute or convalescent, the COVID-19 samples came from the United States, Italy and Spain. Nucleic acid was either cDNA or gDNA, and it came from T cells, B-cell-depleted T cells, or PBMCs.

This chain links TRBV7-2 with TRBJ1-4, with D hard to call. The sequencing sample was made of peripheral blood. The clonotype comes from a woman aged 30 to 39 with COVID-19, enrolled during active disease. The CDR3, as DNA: TGTGCCAGCAGCTCTTCCGGGAATGAAAAACTGTTTTTT. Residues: CASSSSGNEKLFF.